A selection of T cell receptor beta chains follows, all from one sample in a study of OX40 agonist ivuxolimab in advanced cancers. Here immunoSEQ multiplex PCR was the method, and the copy in TCRdb shows in-frame clones only, minus some. The sample has about 70,000 clones, roughly three quarters seen once. The sequencing here drew on CD4+ or CD8+ T cells sorted from blood, taken in a trial of the OX40 agonist ivuxolimab. The receptors here all came from an adult with an advanced solid tumor such as melanoma, head and neck, liver or kidney cancer. Each CDR3 is given with its conserved first and last residue. D genes are given only for firm matches. Size tells how often a clone was seen (once, few, many) or the class of an expanded clone, and some rows leave it out.

>few|TRBV4-2|NA|TRBJ2-1
TGTGCCAGCAGCCAAGATCCCGGGATGTCCTACAATGAGCAGTTCTTC
CASSQDPGMSYNEQFF
>NA|TRBV7-2|NA|TRBJ2-2
TGTGCCAGCAGCTTTAACACCGGGGAGCTGTTTTTT
CASSFNTGELFF
>many|TRBV5-1|NA|TRBJ2-2
TGCGCCAGCAGACCCTTGCTGAAAAACACCGGGGAGCTGTTTTTT
CASRPLLKNTGELFF
>once|TRBV6-5|NA|TRBJ2-5
TGTGCCAGCAGTTACATGGGCAGGGTGGTAGAGACCCAGTACTTC
CASSYMGRVVETQYF
>NA|TRBV14|TRBD1|TRBJ1-1
TGTGCCAGCAGCCTACAGGGGTCGACTGAAGCTTTCTTT
CASSLQGSTEAFF
>NA|TRBV27|NA|TRBJ2-7
TGTGCCAGCAGTTTATCGGGGGGACAGTCCCTTCCCTACGAGCAGTACTTC
CASSLSGGQSLPYEQYF
>NA|TRBV7-9|TRBD2|TRBJ2-3
TGTGCCAGCAGCTTACCCCCCGGGGGGGGAGATACGCAGTATTTT
CASSLPPGGGDTQYF
>NA|TRBV5-6|NA|TRBJ2-1
TGTGCCAGCAGCCAGGGGATTGAGCAGTTCTTC
CASSQGIEQFF
>NA|TRBV6-5|NA|TRBJ1-4
TGTGCCAGCAGTTTGTACACCAATGAAAAACTGTTTTTT
CASSLYTNEKLFF
>NA|TRBV4-1|TRBD1|TRBJ2-1
TGCGCCAGCAGCCAAGATGAGACAGGGGGCTACAATGAGCAGTTCTTC
CASSQDETGGYNEQFF
>NA|TRBV5-1|NA|TRBJ1-4
TGCGCCAGCAGCACTGGGACGGCAACTAATGAAAAACTGTTTTTT
CASSTGTATNEKLFF
>NA|TRBV5-1|NA|TRBJ2-7
TGCGCCAGCAACCTCAACCCCGGGACCGCCTCCTACGAGCAGTACTTC
CASNLNPGTASYEQYF
>NA|TRBV21-1|NA|TRBJ2-5
TGTGCCAGCAGCTTCCGGAGGGACCTCGGGGAGACCCAGTACTTC
CASSFRRDLGETQYF
>NA|TRBV5-5|TRBD1|TRBJ1-2
TGTGCCAGCAGCTTCCGGGACAGGGTTGGAGGCTACACCTTC
CASSFRDRVGGYTF
>NA|TRBV29-1|NA|TRBJ1-1
TGCAGCGTTGAAAAGGGGACGAACACTGAAGCTTTCTTT
CSVEKGTNTEAFF
>NA|TRBV28|TRBD1|TRBJ1-2
TGTGCCAGCAGTTCGGGACAGGGGTACTTATATGGCTACACCTTC
CASSSGQGYLYGYTF
>NA|TRBV19|TRBD1|TRBJ1-5
TGTGCCAGTAGTATTCGGCGACAGGGTTCTTATAGCAATCAGCCCCAGCATTTT
CASSIRRQGSYSNQPQHF
>once|TRBV6-5|NA|TRBJ1-2
TGTGCCAGCAAAGGGCCCACGTCCCCTAACTATGGCTACACCTTC
CASKGPTSPNYGYTF
>NA|TRBV28|TRBD1|TRBJ2-5
TGTGCCAGCAGTAGGGACAGGGAAGAGACCCAGTACTTC
CASSRDREETQYF
>once|TRBV6-6|NA|TRBJ2-7
TGTGCCAGCAGTTACTCGGGCGGATCGGCCTACGAGCAGTACTTC
CASSYSGGSAYEQYF
>NA|TRBV19|TRBD1|TRBJ1-2
TGTGCCAGTAGTATAGGTCACGGGACAGGGGTCGAATCTAAACGCTACACCTTC
CASSIGHGTGVESKRYTF
>NA|TRBV10-2|NA|TRBJ1-1
TGCGCCAGCAAGCTCGGGGTGAACACTGAAGCTTTCTTT
CASKLGVNTEAFF
>NA|TRBV9|NA|TRBJ2-3
TGTGCCAGCAGCCCCTTGAGGGAGGAGACAGATACGCAGTATTTT
CASSPLREETDTQYF
>NA|TRBV7-6|NA|TRBJ1-5
TGTGCCAGCAGCCTGGGGACGAGCAATCAGCCCCAGCATTTT
CASSLGTSNQPQHF
>NA|TRBV11-3|NA|TRBJ2-7
TGTGCCAGCAGCTTAGGGCAGGCTAACGAGCAGTACTTC
CASSLGQANEQYF
>NA|TRBV29-1|NA|TRBJ1-1
TGCAGCGTTGTCTCGGGACCGGCGGGGGCTGAAGCTTTCTTT
CSVVSGPAGAEAFF
>NA|TRBV4-2|NA|TRBJ1-6
TGTGCCAGCAGCCAAAGGACCGAGGGATCACCCCTCCACTTT
CASSQRTEGSPLHF
>NA|TRBV5-1|NA|TRBJ2-5
TGCGCCAGCAGCCTGACCGGGACGGAGCAAGAGACCCAGTACTTC
CASSLTGTEQETQYF
>NA|TRBV5-6|NA|TRBJ1-1
TGTGCCAGCAGCCTCGAAGGGAGGGAAAACACTGAAGCTTTCTTT
CASSLEGRENTEAFF
>NA|TRBV7-2|NA|TRBJ1-3
TGTGCCAGCAGCTTAGAGGGCAGAGGAGCTGGAAACACCATATATTTT
CASSLEGRGAGNTIYF
>NA|TRBV7-9|TRBD1|TRBJ1-2
TGTGCCAGCAGCCGGGACAGGGTGGACTATGGCTACACCTTC
CASSRDRVDYGYTF
>NA|TRBV27|TRBD2|TRBJ2-3
TGTGCCAGCAGTTTATTAGCGGGACTAGCGGGAGATACGCAGTATTTT
CASSLLAGLAGDTQYF
>NA|TRBV6-6|NA|TRBJ2-5
TGTGCCAGCAGTCAAACGCAAGAGACCCAGTACTTC
CASSQTQETQYF